Shown below are 30 T cell receptor beta chains from a single sample sequenced in a study of early T cells in non-severe SARS-CoV-2 infection. TCRdb called the 5' RACE reads again in MiXCR, with one record for every CDR3 protein. This table holds approximately 77,000 distinct CDR3 sequences, roughly 12% found once. The sequenced sample was whole blood. These receptors were collected from an adult who was a healthcare worker with PCR-confirmed SARS-CoV-2 infection or an uninfected control (not recorded which).

In its sample, this clonotype was seen many times. This chain joins TRBV5-1 and TRBJ2-1, with D possibly being TRBD1 or TRBD2 (5 bases each). The CDR3 totals 16 residues. Looked up from germline, CDR1 is SGHRS and CDR2 is YFSETQ. Trimming shortened V by 2 bases and J by 0 bases, and 12 bases separated the two germline ends. The CDR3 sequence is CASSLGGTHSYNEQFF. The CDR3 DNA sequence: TGCGCCAGCAGCTTAGGTGGGACGCACTCCTACAATGAGCAGTTCTTC.

In its sample, this clonotype was seen many times. The gene calls are TRBV18 and TRBJ2-3, with a tentative D call TRBD2 (6 bases). The CDR3 contains 15 residues. Trimming shortened V by 3 bases and J by 0 bases, and 10 bases separated the two germline ends. The germline CDR1 and CDR2 sequences are KGHSH and LQKENI. CDR3 sequence: CASSPAGTSTDTQYF. CDR3 coding DNA: TGTGCCAGCTCACCCGCCGGGACTAGCACAGATACGCAGTATTTT. Supplemented by reference TRBV18 and TRBJ2-3, the full variable domain reads NAGVMQNPRHLVRRRGQEARLRCSPMKGHSHVYWYRQLPEEGLKFMVYLQKENIIDESGMPKERFSAEFPKEGPSILRIQQVVRGDSAAYFCASSPAGTSTDTQYFGPGTRLTVL.

This clonotype was counted many times. CDR3 protein: CASTGTISYNEQFF. Here the CDR3 DNA reads TGTGCCAGCACCGGGACTATCTCCTACAATGAGCAGTTCTTC. V is TRBV6-1 and J is TRBJ2-1; TRBD2 aligns across 7 bases. With V trimmed by 7 bases and J by 0 bases, 3 bases remained unmatched. The length of the CDR3 is 14 residues. CDR1 is MNHNS and CDR2 is SASEGT in the germline V gene.

The gene calls are TRBV29-1 and TRBJ2-3; D is possibly TRBD1 (6 bases). Germline-derived CDR1 and CDR2 are SQVTM and ANQGSEA. The CDR3 is 13 residues long. Trimming stripped 3 bases from V and 1 base from J, with 8 bases between. The CDR3 region has the DNA TGCAGCGTTGACAGGGGAGGCACAGATACGCAGTATTTT. Amino acid sequence: CSVDRGGTDTQYF.

As to this clonotype: Germline and junction disagree at one end, which may indicate a read error. The V and J genes are TRBV12-3 or TRBV12-4 and TRBJ2-1, with 10 bases lining up with TRBD2. This CDR3 contains 14 residues. The CDR3 loop reads CASCFTSGNGEQFF. The CDR3 nucleotides read TGTGCCAGCTGTTTTACTAGCGGGAATGGTGAGCAGTTCTTC.

This clonotype was counted a few times. The chain links TRBV30 to TRBJ1-5; 7 positions match TRBD1. Unmatched junction bases numbered 17, after V lost 3 bases and J lost 3 bases. Germline V gene lookup returns CDR1 GTSNPN and CDR2 SVGIG (reference sequence). This CDR3 comprises 18 residues. The CDR3 DNA sequence: TGTGCCTGGAGCGCAATGACAGGGAGTGATCCAGACAATCAGCCCCAGCATTTT. It encodes CAWSAMTGSDPDNQPQHF.

The chain combines TRBV7-2 with TRBJ2-1, with D hard to call. V gave up 7 bases and J gave up 7 bases, with 20 bases separating them. This CDR3 region has 15 residues. The germline CDR1 and CDR2 sequences are SGHTA and FQGNSA. In DNA form, the CDR3 reads TGTGCCAGCACTCCGGCAACCGACCGGATAAATGAGCAGTTCTTC. This sequence encodes CASTPATDRINEQFF.

Only a few counts were recorded for this clonotype. V is TRBV25-1 and J is TRBJ2-2; D is possibly TRBD2 (6 bases). V was clipped by 4 bases and J by 5 bases, with 14 bases between them. Germline V gives CDR1 MGHDK, CDR2 SYGVNS. The CDR3 runs to 15 residues. The chain's CDR3 is CASSGGTGSTGELFF. The CDR3 nucleotides read TGTGCCAGCAGTGGTGGGACTGGTTCTACCGGGGAGCTGTTTTTT.

This chain joins TRBV28 and TRBJ1-6; no clear D gene. Germline V gene lookup returns CDR1 MDHEN and CDR2 SYDVKM. The CDR3 has 13 amino acids. The V end lost 10 bases, the J end lost 5 bases, and 12 bases lay between the germline ends. This chain's CDR3 is CATRRTNNSPLHF. The DNA for the CDR3 is TGTGCCACCCGACGGACGAATAATTCACCCCTCCACTTT. The variable domain in full, with the rest retrieved from reference TRBV28 and TRBJ1-6, is DVKVTQSSRYLVKRTGEKVFLECVQDMDHENMFWYRQDPGLGLRLIYFSYDVKMKEKGDIPEGYSVSREKKERFSLILESASTNQTSMYLCATRRTNNSPLHFGNGTRLTVT.

This clonotype was seen ten or more times. The chain couples TRBV13 to TRBJ2-3; perhaps TRBD1 as D (5 bases). With 3 bases removed from V and 0 bases from J, the gap between germline ends came to 7 bases. Germline lookup yields CDR1 PRHDT and CDR2 FYEKMQ (reference sequence). CDR3 length equals 14 residues. The chain's CDR3 is CASSLDISTDTQYF. The CDR3 DNA is TGTGCCAGCAGCTTGGACATTAGCACAGATACGCAGTATTTT.

This clonotype was detected ten times or more. The chain recombines TRBV5-1 with TRBJ2-2; D is uncertain. The V gene lost 1 base and the J gene lost 1 base, with 5 bases spanning the gap. Per the germline V gene, CDR1 is SGHRS and CDR2 is YFSETQ. This CDR3 contains 14 residues. For the CDR3, the DNA is TGCGCCAGCAGCTTGTACGGGAACACCGGGGAGCTGTTTTTT. Its protein product is CASSLYGNTGELFF.

This clonotype showed up many times. The chain carries TRBV10-2 and TRBJ2-3; possibly TRBD1 for D (5 bases). The V and J ends lost 0 bases and 2 bases respectively, with 9 bases between them. This CDR3 has 15 amino acids. CDR1 WSHSY and CDR2 SAAADI come from the germline V gene. CDR3 amino acids: CASSESQGFTDTQYF. The CDR3 bases are TGCGCCAGCAGTGAGTCCCAGGGTTTCACAGATACGCAGTATTTT.

This clonotype showed up many times. The J gene is TRBJ2-1, the V gene TRBV18, with 10 bases identical to TRBD1. J lost 7 bases, V lost 2 bases, and 8 bases had no gene match. The CDR3 sequence is 16 residues long. In germline, CDR1 is KGHSH, CDR2 LQKENI. The CDR3 protein is CASSPSSRTGGNEQFF. DNA for the CDR3: TGTGCCAGCTCACCATCGTCCCGGACAGGGGGAAATGAGCAGTTCTTC.

This clonotype showed up many times. CDR3 in amino acids: CASSPEGASEILHF. The CDR3 DNA follows: TGTGCCAGCAGCCCGGAGGGGGCCTCGGAGATCCTCCACTTT. The chain joins TRBV3-1 to TRBJ1-6; 7 bases match TRBD1. The CDR3 extends over 14 amino acids. Germline V lookup: CDR1 LGHDT, CDR2 YNNKEL (reference sequence). V lost 4 bases and J lost 15; bases outside the gene matches: 12.

This clonotype was seen only a few times. The chain employs TRBV7-2 and TRBJ2-1; 9 bases map to TRBD2. Germline loops: CDR1 SGHTA, CDR2 FQGNSA. The CDR3 loop spans 15 amino acids. The V and J ends lost 6 bases and 6 bases, in that order; junction bases with no gene match: 9. The CDR3 sequence is CASRASGTLGNEQFF. DNA for the CDR3: TGTGCCAGCAGGGCTAGCGGGACTTTAGGCAATGAGCAGTTCTTC.

This clonotype is judged medium-sized (0.01 to 0.1%). The J gene is TRBJ1-3, the V gene TRBV3-1; maybe TRBD1 (5 bases). V dropped 6 bases and J dropped 0 bases, with 12 bases sitting between them. This CDR3 is 15 amino acids long. CDR1 is LGHDT, CDR2 YNNKEL, per germline (reference sequence). The CDR3 bases are TGTGCCAGCAGTCCGGGACCGTACTCTGGAAACACCATATATTTT. As protein: CASSPGPYSGNTIYF.

This clonotype showed up many times. This chain connects TRBV7-9 to TRBJ1-1; no clear D. The CDR3 consists of 13 residues. Trimming removed 8 bases from V and 0 bases from J, with 10 bases in between. Looked up from germline, CDR1 is SEHNR and CDR2 is FQNEAQ (reference sequence). CDR3 coding DNA: TGTGCCAGCCTGGACGGATTGAACACTGAAGCTTTCTTT. The encoded protein is CASLDGLNTEAFF.

V and J are TRBV3-1 and TRBJ2-7; D unresolved. Trimming pared 4 bases from V and 1 base from J, leaving 5 bases between. Germline lookup yields CDR1 LGHDT and CDR2 YNNKEL (reference sequence). There are 12 residues in the CDR3. CDR3 nucleotide sequence: TGTGCCAGCAGCCGCATTTCCTACGAGCAGTACTTC. As protein: CASSRISYEQYF.

The table lists this clonotype with a few counts. The DNA of the CDR3 is TGTGCCAGCAGTTTCAGGCCCCCAAGGGACACTGAAGCTTTCTTT. It encodes CASSFRPPRDTEAFF. The chain carries TRBV27 and TRBJ1-1; the D is unclear. CDR3 length: 15 amino acids. Germline-derived CDR1 and CDR2 are MNHEY and SMNVEV (reference sequence). V lost 3 bases and J lost 3, with 14 bases in between.

This clonotype was counted many times. The V and J genes are TRBV2 and TRBJ1-5, with D perhaps TRBD1 (5 bases). The CDR3 length is 13 residues. From germline, CDR1 is SNHLY and CDR2 FYNNEI. V was clipped by 6 bases and J by 4 bases, with 10 bases between them. The CDR3, as DNA: TGTGCCAGCAGGGGGACGGGAAATCAGCCCCAGCATTTT. This gives the protein CASRGTGNQPQHF.

This clonotype has at least ten counts. The chain recombines TRBV4-1 with TRBJ2-7, with 11 bases fitting TRBD2. The length of the CDR3 is 15 residues. Germline-derived CDR1 and CDR2 are MGHRA and YSYEKL. Trimming at V came to 2 bases and at J to 3 bases, leaving 3 bases not matched to a gene. The DNA for the CDR3 is TGCGCCAGCAGCCAAAGGGGACTAGCGGACTACGAGCAGTACTTC. Amino acids: CASSQRGLADYEQYF.

In this sample, this clonotype turned up many times. The genes are TRBV30 and TRBJ1-1; 7 bases are shared with TRBD1. This CDR3 is 14 amino acids long. Trimming at V came to 3 bases and at J to 5 bases, leaving 9 bases not matched to a gene. Germline assignment: CDR1 GTSNPN and CDR2 SVGIG (reference sequence). CDR3 nucleotide sequence: TGTGCCTGGAGAACCATGGACAGGAGGACTGAAGCTTTCTTT. Encoded protein: CAWRTMDRRTEAFF.

This chain links TRBV29-1 with TRBJ2-1, with D unresolved. The CDR3 is made up of 13 amino acids. The V gene's germline CDR1 is SQVTM and CDR2 ANQGSEA. The V end was cut by 0 bases, the J end by 10 bases, with 13 bases between. CDR3: CSVEDLVGSEQFF. DNA of the CDR3: TGCAGCGTTGAAGATCTGGTGGGGTCCGAGCAGTTCTTC.

This clonotype was counted between two and nine times. The chain carries TRBV5-1 and TRBJ2-1; D gene unclear. The CDR3 loop spans 11 amino acids. Trimming removed 7 bases at V and 4 bases at J, with 6 bases between. From germline, CDR1 is SGHRS and CDR2 YFSETQ. CDR3 nucleotide sequence: TGCGCCAGCCAGGTTTACAATGAGCAGTTCTTC. Encoded protein: CASQVYNEQFF.

This clonotype was recorded at least ten times. The rearrangement joins TRBV7-8 to TRBJ2-3; TRBD2 matches at 7 bases. Trimming at V came to 7 bases and at J to 0 bases, leaving 4 bases not matched to a gene. Germline loops: CDR1 SGHVS, CDR2 FQNEAQ. The CDR3 runs to 14 residues. This chain's CDR3 is CASTRSGSTDTQYF. CDR3 nucleotide sequence: TGTGCCAGCACGCGTAGCGGGAGCACAGATACGCAGTATTTT.

This chain connects TRBV7-7 to TRBJ2-2; 8 bases agree with TRBD1. The V and J ends lost 5 bases and 2 bases, in that order; junction bases with no gene match: 4. Germline V gene data show CDR1 as SSHAT and CDR2 as FNYEAQ (reference sequence). The CDR3 totals 15 residues. The DNA of the CDR3 is TGTGCCAGCAGCCGCGGGACAGGAAACACCGGGGAGCTGTTTTTT. Protein product: CASSRGTGNTGELFF.

There are many counts of this clonotype. The chain's CDR3 is CASSPGTENTGELFF. The CDR3 DNA is TGTGCCAGCAGCCCCGGGACAGAGAACACCGGGGAGCTGTTTTTT. V is TRBV11-2 and J is TRBJ2-2; 7 bases match TRBD1. The germline CDR1 and CDR2 sequences are SGHAT and FQNNGV. V lost 5 bases, J lost 1 base, and 4 bases stayed unmatched. The CDR3 extends over 15 amino acids. The complete variable domain, with remaining parts taken from reference TRBV11-2 and TRBJ2-2, reads EAGVAQSPRYKIIEKRQSVAFWCNPISGHATLYWYQQILGQGPKLLIQFQNNGVVDDSQLPKDRFSAERLKGVDSTLKIQPAKLEDSAVYLCASSPGTENTGELFFGEGSRLTVL.

This chain connects TRBV5-1 to TRBJ2-3; 11 nucleotides agree with TRBD2. The CDR3 runs to 14 residues. Germline V gene data show CDR1 as SGHRS and CDR2 as YFSETQ. V gave up 1 base and J gave up 6 bases; unmatched junction bases: 1. The CDR3 protein is CASSLTSGSDTQYF. The CDR3, as DNA: TGCGCCAGCAGCTTGACTAGCGGGAGCGATACGCAGTATTTT.

The sample holds many counts of this clonotype. This chain links TRBV14 with TRBJ2-7; D gene uncertain. CDR3 length equals 13 residues. Germline CDR1 is SGHDN and CDR2 is FVKESK. V lost 4 bases, J lost 2 bases, and 9 bases lay in between. The CDR3 DNA sequence: TGTGCCAGCAGCCTAGAGGTCACCTACGAGCAGTACTTC. Residues: CASSLEVTYEQYF.

This clonotype was found a few times. This rearrangement joins TRBV6-5 to TRBJ1-3; 7 nucleotides agree with TRBD1. The junction had 7 bases not matched to a gene; V was cut back by 9 bases and J by 2 bases. CDR3 size: 14 residues. CDR1 is MNHEY, CDR2 SVGAGI, per germline. The CDR3 DNA is TGTGCCAGTTCCAGCACAGGGGCTGGAAACACCATATATTTT. This translates into CASSSTGAGNTIYF.